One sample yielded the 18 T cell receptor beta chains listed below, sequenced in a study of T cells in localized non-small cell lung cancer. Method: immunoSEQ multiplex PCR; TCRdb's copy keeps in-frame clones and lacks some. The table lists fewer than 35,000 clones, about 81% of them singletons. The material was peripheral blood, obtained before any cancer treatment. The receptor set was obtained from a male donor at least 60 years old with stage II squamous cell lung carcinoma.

CDR3 bases: TGTGCCAGCAGCTTAGGACCCCATGGGACGAACACCGGGGAGCTGTTTTTT. Amino acids: CASSLGPHGTNTGELFF. The rearrangement uses TRBV7-3 and TRBJ2-2; D gene unclear. Germline assignment: CDR1 SGHTA and CDR2 FQGTGA. This CDR3 is built from 17 residues. V lost 2 bases and J 0 bases, leaving 13 bases between the germline ends.

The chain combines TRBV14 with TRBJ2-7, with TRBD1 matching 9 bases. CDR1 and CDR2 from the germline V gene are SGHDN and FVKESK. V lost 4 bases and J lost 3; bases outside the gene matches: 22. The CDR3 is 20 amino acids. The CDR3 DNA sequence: TGTGCCAGCAGCCCAAGACCGGGACAGGGATCTTCAGGGGGGTACTACGAGCAGTACTTC. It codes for CASSPRPGQGSSGGYYEQYF.

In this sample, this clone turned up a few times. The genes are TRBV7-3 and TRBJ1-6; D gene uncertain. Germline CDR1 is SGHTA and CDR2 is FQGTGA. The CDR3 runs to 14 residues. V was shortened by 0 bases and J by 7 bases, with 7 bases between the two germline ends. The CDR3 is CASSLTIRNSPLHF. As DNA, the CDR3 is TGTGCCAGCAGCTTAACGATCCGGAATTCACCCCTCCACTTT.

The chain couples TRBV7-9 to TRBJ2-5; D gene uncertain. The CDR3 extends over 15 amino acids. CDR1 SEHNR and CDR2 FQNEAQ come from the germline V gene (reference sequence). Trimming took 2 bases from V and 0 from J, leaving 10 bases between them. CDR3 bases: TGTGCCAGCAGCTTACCGGAAACGTACCAAGAGACCCAGTACTTC. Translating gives CASSLPETYQETQYF.

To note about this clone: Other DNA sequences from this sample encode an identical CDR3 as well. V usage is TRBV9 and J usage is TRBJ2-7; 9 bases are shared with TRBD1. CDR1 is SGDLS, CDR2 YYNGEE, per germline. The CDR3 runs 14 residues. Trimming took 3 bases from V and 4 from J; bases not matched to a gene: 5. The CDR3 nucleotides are TGTGCCAGCAGCGAGGGACAGGGTGGTTACGAGCAGTACTTC. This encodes CASSEGQGGYEQYF.

CDR3 residues: CASSRPRTGVTEAFF. In DNA form, the CDR3 reads TGTGCCAGCAGCCGTCCGCGGACAGGAGTCACTGAAGCTTTCTTT. The J gene is TRBJ1-1, the V gene TRBV5-6; 7 nucleotides align to TRBD1. The CDR3 sequence is 15 residues long. J was trimmed by 4 bases and V by 4 bases; bases with no gene match: 10. CDR1 and CDR2 from the germline V gene are SGHDT and YYEEEE.

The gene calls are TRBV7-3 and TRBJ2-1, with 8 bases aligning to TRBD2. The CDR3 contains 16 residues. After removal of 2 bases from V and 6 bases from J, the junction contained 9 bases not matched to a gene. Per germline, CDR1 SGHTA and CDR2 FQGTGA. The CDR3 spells CASSLYGTRVGNEQFF. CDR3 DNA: TGTGCCAGCAGCTTATATGGGACTAGGGTAGGCAATGAGCAGTTCTTC.

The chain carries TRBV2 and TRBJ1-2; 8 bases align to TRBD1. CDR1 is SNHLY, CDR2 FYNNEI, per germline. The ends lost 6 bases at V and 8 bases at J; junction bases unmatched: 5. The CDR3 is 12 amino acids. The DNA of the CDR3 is TGTGCCAGCAGGGACAGGGATTTGGGCTACACCTTC. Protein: CASRDRDLGYTF.

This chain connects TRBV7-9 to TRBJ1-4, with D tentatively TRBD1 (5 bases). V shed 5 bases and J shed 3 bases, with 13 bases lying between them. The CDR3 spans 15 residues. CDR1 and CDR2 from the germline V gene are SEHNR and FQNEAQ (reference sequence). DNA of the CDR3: TGTGCCAGCAGCGTCGGACACCTATCTAATGAAAAACTGTTTTTT. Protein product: CASSVGHLSNEKLFF.

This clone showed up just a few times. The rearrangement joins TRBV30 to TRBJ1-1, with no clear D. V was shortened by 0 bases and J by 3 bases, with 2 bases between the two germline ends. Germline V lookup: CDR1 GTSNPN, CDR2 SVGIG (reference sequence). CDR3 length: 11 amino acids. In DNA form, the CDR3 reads TGTGCCTGGAGTGTACACACTGAAGCTTTCTTT. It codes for CAWSVHTEAFF.

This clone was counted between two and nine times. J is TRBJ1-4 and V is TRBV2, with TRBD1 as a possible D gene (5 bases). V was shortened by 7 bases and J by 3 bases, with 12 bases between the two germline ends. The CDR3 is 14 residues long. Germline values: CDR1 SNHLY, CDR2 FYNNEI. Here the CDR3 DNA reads TGTGCCAGCATGGTCGGGGGAGCTAATGAAAAACTGTTTTTT. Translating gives CASMVGGANEKLFF.

The CDR3 region is CAVVEVSTEAFF. The CDR3, as DNA: TGTGCCGTAGTAGAGGTGAGCACTGAAGCTTTCTTT. The chain links TRBV2 to TRBJ1-1; no clear D gene. The ends were cut back, 11 bases at V and 4 bases at J, with 14 bases in the middle. Germline loops: CDR1 SNHLY, CDR2 FYNNEI. The CDR3 covers 12 residues.

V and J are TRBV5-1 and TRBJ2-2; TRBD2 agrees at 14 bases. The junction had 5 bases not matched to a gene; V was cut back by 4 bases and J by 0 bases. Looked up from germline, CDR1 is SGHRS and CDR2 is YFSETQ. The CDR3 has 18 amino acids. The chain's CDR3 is CASSKPGLAGANTGELFF. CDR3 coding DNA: TGCGCCAGCAGCAAACCGGGACTAGCGGGGGCGAACACCGGGGAGCTGTTTTTT. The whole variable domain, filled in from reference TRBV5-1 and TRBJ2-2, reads KAGVTQTPRYLIKTRGQQVTLSCSPISGHRSVSWYQQTPGQGLQFLFEYFSETQRNKGNFPGRFSGRQFSNSRSEMNVSTLELGDSALYLCASSKPGLAGANTGELFFGEGSRLTVL.

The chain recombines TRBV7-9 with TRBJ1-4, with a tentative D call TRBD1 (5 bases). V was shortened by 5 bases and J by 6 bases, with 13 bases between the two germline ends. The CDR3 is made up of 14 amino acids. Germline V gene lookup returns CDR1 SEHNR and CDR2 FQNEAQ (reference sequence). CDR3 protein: CASSRWGVDEKLFF. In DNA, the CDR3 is TGTGCCAGCAGCCGGTGGGGGGTCGATGAAAAACTGTTTTTT.

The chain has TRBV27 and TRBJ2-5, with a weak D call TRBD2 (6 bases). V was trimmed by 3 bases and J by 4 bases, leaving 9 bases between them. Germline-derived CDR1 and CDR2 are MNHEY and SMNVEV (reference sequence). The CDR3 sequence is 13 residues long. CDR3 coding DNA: TGTGCCAGCAGTTTCCGGCGGGGAGAGACCCAGTACTTC. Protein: CASSFRRGETQYF.

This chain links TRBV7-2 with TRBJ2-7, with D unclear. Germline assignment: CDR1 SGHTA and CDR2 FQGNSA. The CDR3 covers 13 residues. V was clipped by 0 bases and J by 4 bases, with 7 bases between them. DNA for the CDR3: TGTGCCAGCAGCTTAGCGTTCCGTTACGAGCAGTACTTC. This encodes CASSLAFRYEQYF.

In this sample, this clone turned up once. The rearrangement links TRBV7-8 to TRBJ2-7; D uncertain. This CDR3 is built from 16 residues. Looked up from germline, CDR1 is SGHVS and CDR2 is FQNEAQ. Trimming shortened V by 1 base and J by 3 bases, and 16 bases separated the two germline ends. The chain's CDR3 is CASSLGSMGSNYEQYF. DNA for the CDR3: TGTGCCAGCAGCTTAGGAAGTATGGGTTCAAACTACGAGCAGTACTTC.

The CDR3 region is CAISDSGQRTYEQYF. CDR3 nucleotide sequence: TGTGCCATCAGTGATAGTGGACAAAGGACCTACGAGCAGTACTTC. The chain has TRBV10-3 and TRBJ2-7; possible D gene TRBD1, 5 bases. There are 15 residues in the CDR3. The ends were cut back, 3 bases at V and 2 bases at J, with 14 bases in the middle. Germline CDR1 and CDR2: ENHRY and SYGVKD.